The 3 T cell receptor beta chains below were found in one sample sequenced in a study of blood T cells in healthy people across ages. Using a J-beta primer mix together with a sample-barcoded 5' primer, a second PCR was run for roughly 7 to 11 cycles. TCRdb processed the 5' RACE reads anew with MiXCR; each CDR3 protein has one entry. Of about 1.8 million distinct CDR3 sequences in the sample, roughly 52% are singletons; the top ten hold about 2.1%. The specimen sequenced was blood. The source is a woman aged 40 to 55 in good health.

This chain connects TRBV27 to TRBJ1-1, with D uncertain. CDR3 length: 12 residues. The V and J ends lost 0 bases and 10 bases respectively, with 9 bases between them. Germline V gene data show CDR1 as MNHEY and CDR2 as SMNVEV (reference sequence). In DNA form, the CDR3 reads TGTGCCAGCAGTTTATCACCCGGTAGAGCTTTCTTT. This sequence encodes CASSLSPGRAFF.

The chain combines TRBV28 with TRBJ2-1, with TRBD2 matching over 8 bases. The CDR3 runs 16 residues. Germline V gene sequence: CDR1 MDHEN, CDR2 SYDVKM. V was pared by 5 bases and J by 2 bases, with 8 bases of the junction left unmatched. CDR3 nucleotide sequence: TGTGCCAGCAGTCCCGGGGGAGCGGGAGCCTACAATGAGCAGTTCTTC. This gives the protein CASSPGGAGAYNEQFF.

The chain combines TRBV28 with TRBJ2-2, with 7 positions matching TRBD1. Germline CDR1 and CDR2: MDHEN and SYDVKM. Unmatched junction bases numbered 9, after V lost 6 bases and J lost 5 bases. The CDR3 runs 15 residues. CDR3 sequence (DNA): TGTGCCAGCAGCAAAGGGGGCGAAGGGACCGGGGAGCTGTTTTTT. It codes for CASSKGGEGTGELFF.